This TCR beta chain derives from a study of blood T cell repertoires in COVID-19. About the research overall: From the United States, Italy and Spain came samples of acute and convalescent COVID-19. The cDNA or gDNA used as material had been derived from T cells, B-cell-depleted T cells, or PBMCs.

As originally analysed: Counts of nucleated cells, estimated from reference gene primer amplification, were obtained. Clones were sequenced by immunoSEQ multiplex PCR, and TCRdb holds only the in-frame ones, with some missing. V, J and clone size derive from that table, while D and trimming were established from the DNA sequence. This table has 290,000 or so clones, roughly 90% appearing once. This CDR3 comprises 15 residues. The junction had 5 bases not matched to a gene; V was cut back by 4 bases and J by 4 bases. Germline assignment: CDR1 LNHDA and CDR2 SQIVND (reference sequence). The genes are TRBV19 and TRBJ2-2; 8 positions agree with TRBD1. Material: peripheral blood. This TCR was sampled from a man aged 18 to 30 with active or convalescent COVID-19. This CDR3 is CASSKAGGGTGELFF. For the CDR3, the DNA is TGTGCCAGTAGTAAGGCAGGGGGCGGCACCGGGGAGCTGTTTTTT.